This TCR beta chain is drawn from a study of blood T cell repertoires in COVID-19. Study-wide background: Researchers got acute and convalescent COVID-19 samples from the United States, Italy and Spain. Sample material is recorded as cDNA or gDNA derived from T cells, B-cell-depleted T cells, or PBMCs.

The table came from immunoSEQ multiplex PCR; TCRdb's copy has only in-frame clones and leaves some out. The data contain 150,000 to 200,000 clones, 84% of them singletons. The table lists this clone with a few counts. CDR1 and CDR2 (germline): SEHNR, FQNEAQ (reference sequence). The CDR3 consists of 17 residues. Unmatched junction bases numbered 8, after V lost 4 bases and J lost 0 bases. Participants spanned ages about 18 to 100 years and resided in around 25 US areas. The study assigned cohorts using participant-reported clinical history. This chain links TRBV7-9 with TRBJ1-5; 8 nucleotides align to TRBD1. This TCR was recovered from a woman between 45 and 65 years old who had recovered from COVID-19. Sequences were obtained from PBMCs or T cells enriched from blood (not recorded which). CDR3 sequence (DNA): TGTGCCAGCAGCTCTGGGACAGGAGTGGATAGCAATCAGCCCCAGCATTTT. Protein sequence: CASSSGTGVDSNQPQHF.